The clone carrying this T cell receptor (beta chain) was found a few times. The antigen remains unidentified. This specimen belongs to a study of vaccination effects on CD4 cells after COVID-19. The table came from immunoSEQ multiplex PCR; TCRdb's copy has only in-frame clones and leaves some out. The data hold tens of thousands of clones, with over 60% observed a single time. It was after approximately 11 days of culture that CD4+ T cells were isolated. The receptor was derived from a human donor who received a COVID-19 vaccine. This sample comprised CD4+ T cells from PBMCs cultured without peptide, obtained before COVID-19 vaccination.

CDR3 in DNA: TGTGCCAGTAGTATGGAACAGGGATTGACTAATGAAAAACTGTTTTTT. Encoded protein: CASSMEQGLTNEKLFF. This chain links TRBV19 with TRBJ1-4; D might be TRBD1 (6 bases). This CDR3 comprises 16 residues. Trimming cost V 3 bases and J 2 bases, with 13 bases left between them. Germline V gene data show CDR1 as LNHDA and CDR2 as SQIVND (reference sequence).